Listed below are T cell receptor beta chains from one sample, sequenced in a study of T cells in Graves' hyperthyroidism and ophthalmopathy. MiXCR, run by TCRdb on the multiplex PCR reads, gives a single entry per CDR3 protein. Of hundreds of thousands of distinct CDR3 sequences in the sample, around 15% were seen once. What was sequenced was blood. The receptors were gathered from a man aged 45-65 years with Graves' ophthalmopathy. The CDR3 runs from the conserved cysteine through the conserved F or W. The D gene is left open where the match is weak. Rows may omit the clone size; those that give it use once, few, many or a size class.

NA	TRBV7-2	TRBD2	TRBJ2-1	CASTPNGGSSYNEQFF	TGTGCCAGCACCCCGAATGGCGGGAGCTCCTACAATGAGCAGTTCTTC
few	TRBV6-5	NA	TRBJ2-5	CASSYSDGGGSETQYF	TGTGCCAGCAGTTACAGCGACGGGGGCGGGAGTGAGACCCAGTACTTC
many	TRBV6-5	TRBD1	TRBJ1-2	CASSYGGDRGHYGYTF	TGTGCCAGCAGTTACGGGGGGGACAGGGGGCACTATGGCTACACCTTC
many	TRBV6-5	NA	TRBJ2-1	CASSYSVGGEQFF	TGTGCCAGCAGTTACTCAGTGGGGGGTGAGCAGTTCTTC
NA	TRBV6-1	NA	TRBJ1-6	CASSSQLYNSPLHF	TGTGCCAGCAGTTCTCAACTCTATAATTCACCCCTCCACTTT
many	TRBV7-2	NA	TRBJ2-3	CASSPGGKGNTDTQYF	TGTGCCAGCAGCCCCGGGGGTAAGGGGAACACAGATACGCAGTATTTT
few	TRBV12-5	TRBD2	TRBJ2-3	CASGRTSGLLTDTQYF	TGTGCTAGTGGCCGGACTAGCGGGCTCCTCACAGATACGCAGTATTTT
many	TRBV20-1	TRBD2	TRBJ2-2	CSAKQSSSGGHANTGELFF	TGCAGTGCTAAGCAGTCCTCCAGCGGGGGTCACGCGAACACCGGGGAGCTGTTTTTT
many	TRBV2	NA	TRBJ2-7	CASRFASGRNEQYF	TGTGCCAGCAGGTTCGCAAGCGGGCGGAACGAGCAGTACTTC
few	TRBV5-1	TRBD2	TRBJ2-7	CASSPGLRGRAGLAGKEQYF	TGCGCCAGCAGCCCCGGACTCCGGGGCAGAGCGGGACTAGCGGGAAAAGAGCAGTACTTC
few	TRBV28	TRBD2	TRBJ2-3	CASSFEIAGDTDTQYF	TGTGCCAGCAGTTTTGAGATAGCGGGGGACACAGATACGCAGTATTTT
many	TRBV3-1	NA	TRBJ2-5	CASTPPGGGFQETQYF	TGTGCCAGCACCCCGCCGGGGGGCGGGTTCCAAGAGACCCAGTACTTC
few	TRBV2	TRBD2	TRBJ2-1	CASALAGGNEQFF	TGTGCCAGCGCCCTAGCGGGAGGCAATGAGCAGTTCTTC
many	TRBV14	NA	TRBJ2-5	CASSQFGVYQETQYF	TGTGCCAGCAGCCAGTTCGGGGTGTACCAAGAGACCCAGTACTTC
many	TRBV28	TRBD1	TRBJ1-5	CASSPYGTGNSNQPQHF	TGTGCCAGCAGTCCGTACGGGACAGGAAATAGCAATCAGCCCCAGCATTTT
few	TRBV7-3	TRBD1	TRBJ1-6	CASSPRGTDNSPLHF	TGTGCCAGCAGCCCCCGAGGGACAGATAATTCACCCCTCCACTTT
many	TRBV6-1	TRBD1	TRBJ2-7	CASSEAIPGQGYEQYF	TGTGCCAGCAGTGAAGCGATTCCCGGACAGGGGTACGAGCAGTACTTC
NA	TRBV6-1	TRBD1	TRBJ1-5	CASSDRQGGSNQPQHF	TGTGCCAGCAGTGACCGACAGGGGGGTAGCAATCAGCCCCAGCATTTT
NA	TRBV24-1	TRBD1	TRBJ1-1	CATSEPGGTEAFF	TGTGCCACCAGTGAACCAGGGGGGACTGAAGCTTTCTTT
few	TRBV5-1	TRBD2	TRBJ2-7	CASSELATYEQYF	TGCGCCAGCAGCGAACTAGCGACCTACGAGCAGTACTTC
many	TRBV28	TRBD1	TRBJ2-3	CASSLTGQGVDTQYF	TGTGCCAGCAGTCTAACGGGACAGGGTGTGGATACGCAGTATTTT
few	TRBV12-3/TRBV12-4	NA	TRBJ2-1	CASTVTSSHNEQFF	TGTGCCAGCACTGTCACTAGTTCCCACAATGAGCAGTTCTTC
many	TRBV12-3/TRBV12-4	TRBD1	TRBJ2-1	CASSGRGTGIYNEQFF	TGTGCCAGCAGCGGTCGCGGGACAGGTATTTACAATGAGCAGTTCTTC
few	TRBV2	TRBD1	TRBJ1-4	CASSINRGGNEKLFF	TGTGCCAGCAGTATAAACAGGGGGGGGAATGAAAAACTGTTTTTT
many	TRBV5-1	TRBD1	TRBJ2-3	CASSGGQGIHPVTDTQYF	TGCGCCAGCAGCGGGGGACAGGGTATTCATCCTGTCACAGATACGCAGTATTTT
many	TRBV2	TRBD2	TRBJ2-3	CASRSSGIGDTQYF	TGTGCCAGCAGGAGCAGCGGGATCGGAGATACGCAGTATTTT
NA	TRBV27	NA	TRBJ2-1	CASSGRGHDSTYDEQFF	TGTGCCAGCAGTGGCCGGGGACACGATTCTACATACGATGAGCAGTTCTTC
few	TRBV10-1	NA	TRBJ2-7	CASSAAGSPYEQYF	TGCGCCAGCAGTGCCGCGGGGAGCCCGTACGAGCAGTACTTC
many	TRBV12-5	TRBD1	TRBJ2-1	CASGDRDRGPNEQFF	TGTGCTAGTGGTGACCGGGACAGGGGGCCTAATGAGCAGTTCTTC
many	TRBV7-2	NA	TRBJ2-2	CASSTDFTGELFF	TGTGCCAGCAGCACGGACTTCACCGGGGAGCTGTTTTTT
many	TRBV11-2	NA	TRBJ2-5	CASSLVLVETQYF	TGTGCCAGCAGCTTAGTTCTGGTAGAGACCCAGTACTTC
many	TRBV28	TRBD2	TRBJ2-3	CASSFGGTPDTQYF	TGTGCCAGCAGTTTCGGGGGGACCCCAGATACGCAGTATTTT
many	TRBV13	NA	TRBJ1-6	CASRPDRLRPLHF	TGTGCCAGCAGGCCAGACAGGTTAAGGCCCCTCCACTTT
few	TRBV18	TRBD2	TRBJ2-2	CASSPRLAGATGTGELFF	TGTGCCAGCTCACCACGGCTAGCGGGAGCCACGGGCACCGGGGAGCTGTTTTTT
NA	TRBV18	TRBD2	TRBJ2-1	CASSPFLTSGSRNEQFF	TGTGCCAGCTCACCTTTCCTGACTAGCGGGAGTCGAAATGAGCAGTTCTTC
NA	TRBV6-6	TRBD1	TRBJ1-2	CASSYSGTAHGYTF	TGTGCCAGCAGTTACTCAGGGACAGCACATGGCTACACCTTC
many	TRBV2	TRBD1	TRBJ1-1	CASSIRQGLNTEAFF	TGTGCCAGCAGTATCAGACAGGGGCTGAACACTGAAGCTTTCTTT
few	TRBV6-1	TRBD2	TRBJ2-2	CASTLRASGRAKSNTGELFF	TGTGCCAGCACCTTACGGGCTAGCGGGAGGGCCAAATCGAACACCGGGGAGCTGTTTTTT
NA	TRBV4-1	NA	TRBJ2-7	CASSHLRDGPYEQYF	TGCGCCAGCAGCCACCTCCGGGACGGACCCTACGAGCAGTACTTC
NA	TRBV18	NA	TRBJ2-3	CGSSPLGGDTQYF	TGTGGCAGCTCACCTCTGGGCGGAGATACGCAGTATTTT
many	TRBV7-9	TRBD2	TRBJ2-7	CASSSRSTGLVGDVQYF	TGTGCCAGCAGCTCTAGAAGCACGGGACTAGTGGGGGATGTGCAGTACTTC
many	TRBV12-3/TRBV12-4	NA	TRBJ1-2	CASRDSNYGYTF	TGTGCCAGCAGAGACAGTAACTATGGCTACACCTTC
NA	TRBV29-1	NA	TRBJ1-1	CSVEEGRGTEAFF	TGCAGCGTTGAAGAGGGGAGGGGGACTGAAGCTTTCTTT
NA	TRBV29-1	TRBD2	TRBJ2-3	CSVGLATDTQYF	TGCAGCGTTGGACTAGCAACAGATACGCAGTATTTT
many	TRBV4-2	NA	TRBJ1-2	CASSQDSNYGYTF	TGTGCCAGCAGCCAAGATAGTAACTATGGCTACACCTTC
many	TRBV7-9	TRBD1	TRBJ1-2	CASSLDTGGYGYTF	TGTGCCAGCAGCTTAGATACAGGGGGCTATGGCTACACCTTC
NA	TRBV6-1	NA	TRBJ2-5	CASRGAGFGRETQYF	TGTGCCAGCAGGGGGGCGGGGTTTGGTAGGGAGACCCAGTACTTC
many	TRBV12-3/TRBV12-4	TRBD2	TRBJ2-3	CASTTSGRIYTQYF	TGTGCCAGCACCACTAGCGGGAGAATTTATACGCAGTATTTT
NA	TRBV9	NA	TRBJ2-2	CASSSTGTPYGELFF	TGTGCCAGCAGCTCCACCGGGACACCCTACGGGGAGCTGTTTTTT
many	TRBV28	NA	TRBJ2-5	CASSPTSYKETQYF	TGTGCCAGCAGTCCTACTAGCTACAAAGAGACCCAGTACTTC
NA	TRBV20-1	TRBD2	TRBJ2-7	CSARTGTSGTYEQYF	TGCAGTGCTAGAACCGGGACTAGCGGGACCTACGAGCAGTACTTC
many	TRBV11-3	NA	TRBJ2-1	CASSPSGVLREQFF	TGTGCCAGCAGCCCGTCGGGCGTCCTACGTGAGCAGTTCTTC
many	TRBV19	NA	TRBJ2-3	CASSAGQGGTDTQYF	TGTGCCAGTAGTGCAGGCCAGGGCGGCACAGATACGCAGTATTTT
many	TRBV2	NA	TRBJ1-5	CASSGGNQPQHF	TGTGCCAGCAGTGGTGGGAATCAGCCCCAGCATTTT
few	TRBV7-8	NA	TRBJ2-1	CASSLTGTAQFF	TGTGCCAGCAGCCTAACCGGGACGGCACAGTTCTTC